The 29 T cell receptor beta chains below come from one sample, sequenced in a study of blood T cells in healthy people across ages. Combining a sample-barcoded 5' primer with a J-beta primer mix, a second PCR ran for roughly 6 to 11 cycles. From the 5' RACE reads, TCRdb called clonotypes with MiXCR, one entry per CDR3 protein. The table lists about 770,000 distinct CDR3 sequences, roughly 44% of them singletons. The material sequenced was blood. The receptors were sampled from a man aged 55 to 70 in good health.

With regard to this clonotype: An end of the junction differs from the germline gene, which may be a read error. The chain carries TRBV29-1 and TRBJ1-2; tentatively, D is TRBD1 (6 bases). Germline V gene lookup returns CDR1 SQVTM and CDR2 ANQGSEA. This CDR3 region has 13 residues. CDR3 protein: CSVLQGTLYGYIF. For the CDR3, the DNA is TGCAGCGTTCTGCAGGGGACCCTCTATGGCTACATCTTC.

The count of this clonotype is one. The genes are TRBV18 and TRBJ2-5; D is undetermined. The germline V and J ends were trimmed by 3 bases and 3 bases, with 11 bases remaining between them. CDR3 size: 14 residues. Per the germline V gene, CDR1 is KGHSH and CDR2 is LQKENI. CDR3: CASSPSYSKETQYF. DNA for the CDR3: TGTGCCAGCTCACCTTCCTACTCAAAAGAGACCCAGTACTTC. Looking up the rest from reference TRBV18 and TRBJ2-5 gives the full variable domain: NAGVMQNPRHLVRRRGQEARLRCSPMKGHSHVYWYRQLPEEGLKFMVYLQKENIIDESGMPKERFSAEFPKEGPSILRIQQVVRGDSAAYFCASSPSYSKETQYFGPGTRLLVL.

With respect to this clonotype: The germline gene is not matched at one end of the junction; a read error may be the cause. Written as DNA, the CDR3 is TGTGCCAGCAGCTTGATCGCCGGGACAAGTGGCCCTGAGGCTTTCTTT. This codes for CASSLIAGTSGPEAFF. The chain links TRBV5-5 to TRBJ1-1, with D perhaps matching TRBD1 (6 bases). Per the germline V gene, CDR1 is SGHKS and CDR2 is YYEKEE (reference sequence). The CDR3 length is 16 residues.

The CDR3 region is CASSARPGTMQYF. Here the CDR3 DNA reads TGTGCCAGCAGTGCCAGACCCGGGACAATGCAGTACTTC. The V and J genes are TRBV27 and TRBJ2-5; a possible D gene is TRBD1 (6 bases). CDR3 size: 13 residues. Trimming pared 5 bases from V and 11 bases from J, leaving 18 bases between. From germline, CDR1 is MNHEY and CDR2 SMNVEV (reference sequence).

This chain uses TRBV6-5 with TRBJ2-1, with D perhaps being TRBD1 or TRBD2 (5 bases each). This CDR3 has 16 residues. CDR1 MNHEY and CDR2 SVGAGI come from the germline V gene. The V end was cut by 2 bases, the J end by 11 bases, with 22 bases between. Here the CDR3 DNA reads TGTGCCAGCAGTTACACCCGGGACGCCCTTTCCTGGAAGCAGTTCTTC. Translated: CASSYTRDALSWKQFF.

The chain carries TRBV7-6 and TRBJ1-1; D gene uncertain. The length of the CDR3 is 17 residues. The ends were cut back, 2 bases at V and 0 bases at J, with 16 bases in the middle. Germline CDR1 SGHVS, CDR2 FNYEAQ. DNA for the CDR3: TGTGCCAGCAGCTTAATGGCAGGTGCAGGCATGAACACTGAAGCTTTCTTT. This gives the protein CASSLMAGAGMNTEAFF.

This clonotype was seen more than once but under ten times. The V call is TRBV20-1, the J call TRBJ2-7, with 11 bases aligning to TRBD1. Looked up from germline, CDR1 is DFQATT and CDR2 is SNEGSKA (reference sequence). V shed 2 bases and J 6 bases; nucleotides not matched to a gene: 6. The CDR3 runs 14 residues. CDR3: CSARKGQGAAEQYF. The CDR3 DNA follows: TGCAGTGCTAGAAAAGGACAGGGGGCGGCCGAGCAGTACTTC.

The chain recombines TRBV20-1 with TRBJ1-5; no reliable D call. The germline CDR1 and CDR2 sequences are DFQATT and SNEGSKA (reference sequence). The ends were cut back, 5 bases at V and 0 bases at J, with 14 bases in the middle. The length of the CDR3 is 15 residues. CDR3 in amino acids: CSAGEMRDSNQPQHF. In nucleotides, the CDR3 is TGCAGTGCTGGGGAGATGCGGGATAGCAATCAGCCCCAGCATTTT.

The sample holds a few counts of this clonotype. The V gene is TRBV7-2, the J gene TRBJ2-3; tentative D call: TRBD1 (5 bases). The CDR3 is 17 amino acids. The germline CDR1 and CDR2 sequences are SGHTA and FQGNSA. Trimming pared 4 bases from V and 0 bases from J, leaving 17 bases between. The CDR3 here is CASSSSHRLPSTDTQYF. The CDR3 DNA reads as TGTGCCAGCAGCTCTTCCCACAGGTTACCTAGCACAGATACGCAGTATTTT.

As concerns this clonotype: This may be a read error: a much more frequent sequence differs by one nucleotide. The V and J genes are TRBV7-8 and TRBJ2-7, with a tentative D call TRBD2 (5 bases). The DNA end favors TRBJ2-5, so the J call may be wrong. The CDR3 spans 15 residues. Per germline, CDR1 SGHVS and CDR2 FQNEAQ. The DNA for the CDR3 is TGTCCCAGCAACCCCAAGGACGGACTCGGGGAGACCCAGTACTTC. Translation: CPSNPKDGLGETQYF.

This clonotype was picked up a small number of times. The CDR3 DNA reads as TGTGCCAGCAGCCAGGCCTACTACGAGCAGTACTTC. Amino acids: CASSQAYYEQYF. This chain links TRBV3-1 with TRBJ2-7; D ambiguous. This CDR3 is built from 12 residues. Germline V CDR1 and CDR2: LGHDT, YNNKEL (reference sequence). V lost 3 bases and J 3 bases, leaving 6 bases between the germline ends.

The chain combines TRBV27 with TRBJ2-1; 8 nucleotides match TRBD2. This CDR3 has 16 amino acids. From germline, CDR1 is MNHEY and CDR2 SMNVEV (reference sequence). V lost 5 bases and J lost 7; bases outside the gene matches: 13. CDR3 nucleotides: TGTGCCAGCAGTCCGACGAGCGGGGGCTTTTGGAATGAGCAGTTCTTC. Amino acid sequence: CASSPTSGGFWNEQFF.

This chain joins TRBV20-1 and TRBJ1-1; D may be TRBD1 (5 bases). The V end lost 4 bases, the J end lost 0 bases, and 9 bases lay between the germline ends. The length of the CDR3 is 13 residues. Germline lookup yields CDR1 DFQATT and CDR2 SNEGSKA (reference sequence). The CDR3 DNA is TGCAGTGCTAAGGGGACGCTGAACACTGAAGCTTTCTTT. Amino acids: CSAKGTLNTEAFF.

This clonotype was seen just once. V and J are TRBV7-2 and TRBJ2-7; 8 positions match TRBD2. The V and J ends lost 2 bases and 0 bases, in that order; junction bases with no gene match: 3. The germline gives CDR1 SGHTA, CDR2 FQGNSA. The CDR3 sequence is 15 residues long. This chain's CDR3 is CASSLTLADSYEQYF. The CDR3 nucleotides are TGTGCCAGCAGCTTAACACTAGCGGACTCCTACGAGCAGTACTTC. Combining the CDR3 with reference TRBV7-2 and TRBJ2-7 gives the whole variable domain GAGVSQSPSNKVTEKGKDVELRCDPISGHTALYWYRQSLGQGLEFLIYFQGNSAPDKSGLPSDRFSAERTGGSVSTLTIQRTQQEDSAVYLCASSLTLADSYEQYFGPGTRLTVT.

This clonotype was detected only a few times. CDR3 protein: CASSLLGSRRNQPQHF. The CDR3 DNA sequence: TGTGCCAGCAGTTTATTGGGCAGTCGAAGGAATCAGCCCCAGCATTTT. This chain links TRBV28 with TRBJ1-5; D is undetermined. Trimming removed 1 base from V and 4 bases from J, with 14 bases in between. The CDR3 runs 16 residues. Germline assignment: CDR1 MDHEN and CDR2 SYDVKM.

This chain links TRBV28 with TRBJ1-1; 8 bases map to TRBD1. Trimming cost V 7 bases and J 5 bases; bases outside gene matches: 9. Looked up from germline, CDR1 is MDHEN and CDR2 is SYDVKM. The CDR3 contains 14 residues. For the CDR3, the DNA is TGTGCCAGCACCACCGGGACAGGTGGGACTGAAGCTTTCTTT. As protein: CASTTGTGGTEAFF. Full variable domain (rest looked up from reference TRBV28 and TRBJ1-1): DVKVTQSSRYLVKRTGEKVFLECVQDMDHENMFWYRQDPGLGLRLIYFSYDVKMKEKGDIPEGYSVSREKKERFSLILESASTNQTSMYLCASTTGTGGTEAFFGQGTRLTVV.

This clonotype was observed at least ten times. The rearrangement links TRBV10-3 to TRBJ1-6; TRBD1 matches at 7 bases. Trimming removed 10 bases from V and 10 bases from J; junction bases left unmatched: 10. This CDR3 contains 13 residues. The germline V gene has CDR1 ENHRY and CDR2 SYGVKD. CDR3 nucleotides: TGTGCCACCCGACAGGGTTTGGACTCACCCCTCCACTTT. Amino acid sequence: CATRQGLDSPLHF.

The chain couples TRBV20-1 to TRBJ1-5; 7 bases are shared with TRBD1. Germline loops: CDR1 DFQATT, CDR2 SNEGSKA (reference sequence). This CDR3 region has 17 residues. The V gene end was trimmed by 0 bases and the J gene end by 4 bases; junction bases not matched to a gene: 12. CDR3 nucleotides: TGCAGTGCTAGAGATCCGTTAAGGACAGGTAGGAATCAGCCCCAGCATTTT. This codes for CSARDPLRTGRNQPQHF.

This CDR3 is CASSPRGTGNNNEQFF. The CDR3 nucleotides read TGTGCCAGCAGCCCCAGGGGGACAGGGAATAACAATGAGCAGTTCTTC. The genes are TRBV21-1 and TRBJ2-1; the DNA was not compared with TRBD1, the D call given in the table. TRBV21-1 is recorded as a pseudogene. CDR3 length: 16 amino acids.

The rearrangement links TRBV20-1 to TRBJ1-6; D gene unclear. CDR1 is DFQATT and CDR2 is SNEGSKA in the germline V gene (reference sequence). The germline V and J ends were trimmed by 0 bases and 5 bases, with 11 bases remaining between them. The CDR3 sequence is 15 residues long. CDR3 region: CSAREGAADNSPLHF. CDR3 DNA: TGCAGTGCTAGAGAGGGAGCGGCAGATAATTCACCCCTCCACTTT.

The chain is built from TRBV6-5 and TRBJ2-3; 8 nucleotides line up with TRBD2. The CDR3 spans 18 residues. The V and J ends lost 0 bases and 5 bases, in that order; junction bases with no gene match: 13. Looked up from germline, CDR1 is MNHEY and CDR2 is SVGAGI. The CDR3 reads CASSYSGLGRGGEDTQYF. The CDR3 region has the DNA TGTGCCAGCAGTTACTCGGGACTCGGGAGGGGGGGCGAAGATACGCAGTATTTT.

The chain joins TRBV7-9 to TRBJ2-1; either TRBD1 or TRBD2 may fit D (5 bases each). The CDR3 sequence is 14 residues long. The V and J ends lost 5 bases and 7 bases respectively, with 15 bases between them. Germline lookup yields CDR1 SEHNR and CDR2 FQNEAQ (reference sequence). In DNA, the CDR3 is TGTGCCAGCAGCGATGGGACGACCGGGAATGAGCAGTTCTTC. Protein product: CASSDGTTGNEQFF.

This clonotype was found a few times. The chain is built from TRBV6-6 and TRBJ2-3; TRBD1 matches 7 bases. The V segment lost 7 bases and the J segment 4 bases; nucleotides outside the gene matches: 2. The CDR3 has 12 residues. Germline CDR1 reads MNHNY; CDR2 reads SVGAGI (reference sequence). The CDR3 reads CASNQGADTQYF. CDR3 nucleotide sequence: TGTGCCAGCAACCAGGGGGCAGATACGCAGTATTTT.

This clonotype showed up just a few times. The CDR3 sequence: CASSQSGSGANVLTF. CDR3 DNA sequence: TGCGCCAGCAGCCAGTCAGGCTCTGGGGCCAACGTCCTGACTTTC. The chain links TRBV5-1 to TRBJ2-6; D is unresolved. V lost 4 bases, J lost 0 bases, and 8 bases lay in between. Germline CDR1 reads SGHRS; CDR2 reads YFSETQ. CDR3 length: 15 amino acids.

This chain joins TRBV2 and TRBJ2-1; TRBD1 might be the D (6 bases). Per the germline V gene, CDR1 is SNHLY and CDR2 is FYNNEI. The CDR3 contains 15 residues. V was cut by 1 base and J by 7 bases, with 14 bases left in between. The CDR3 DNA follows: TGTGCCAGCAGTGAAGTCCAGGGGCGAAAGAATGAGCAGTTCTTC. Its translation is CASSEVQGRKNEQFF.

In this sample, this clonotype turned up a few times. This chain joins TRBV6-2 or TRBV6-3 and TRBJ2-3, with D perhaps TRBD1 or TRBD2 (6 bases each). This CDR3 region has 13 residues. Trimming pared 5 bases from V and 10 bases from J, leaving 16 bases between. Germline assignment: CDR1 MNHEY and CDR2 SVGEGT. For the CDR3, the DNA is TGTGCCAGCAGTCCGGAGGGGGTCCGGGCGCAGTATTTT. It translates to CASSPEGVRAQYF.

This chain links TRBV4-3 with TRBJ1-6, with unresolved D. CDR1 is LGHNA and CDR2 is YSLEER in the germline V gene. Trimming stripped 2 bases from V and 7 bases from J, with 6 bases between. This CDR3 contains 13 residues. CDR3 in DNA: TGCGCCAGCAGCCAAATCAAGAATTCACCCCTCCACTTT. Encoded protein: CASSQIKNSPLHF.

The chain has TRBV29-1 and TRBJ2-3; TRBD2 might be the D (6 bases). The CDR3 totals 14 residues. CDR1 SQVTM and CDR2 ANQGSEA come from the germline V gene. Trimming cost V 7 bases and J 5 bases, with 19 bases left between them. The CDR3 DNA is TGCAGCGCCTGGGACCGCCGGGGAGGAGATACGCAGTATTTT. Its translation: CSAWDRRGGDTQYF.

This clonotype occurred many times. The chain links TRBV28 to TRBJ1-5; D gene unclear. Trimming left V 1 base short and J 6 bases short, with 10 bases between. Germline CDR1 and CDR2: MDHEN and SYDVKM. The CDR3 runs to 14 residues. The CDR3 DNA is TGTGCCAGCAGTTTATATGGGGAGGGTCAGCCCCAGCATTTT. Translated: CASSLYGEGQPQHF.